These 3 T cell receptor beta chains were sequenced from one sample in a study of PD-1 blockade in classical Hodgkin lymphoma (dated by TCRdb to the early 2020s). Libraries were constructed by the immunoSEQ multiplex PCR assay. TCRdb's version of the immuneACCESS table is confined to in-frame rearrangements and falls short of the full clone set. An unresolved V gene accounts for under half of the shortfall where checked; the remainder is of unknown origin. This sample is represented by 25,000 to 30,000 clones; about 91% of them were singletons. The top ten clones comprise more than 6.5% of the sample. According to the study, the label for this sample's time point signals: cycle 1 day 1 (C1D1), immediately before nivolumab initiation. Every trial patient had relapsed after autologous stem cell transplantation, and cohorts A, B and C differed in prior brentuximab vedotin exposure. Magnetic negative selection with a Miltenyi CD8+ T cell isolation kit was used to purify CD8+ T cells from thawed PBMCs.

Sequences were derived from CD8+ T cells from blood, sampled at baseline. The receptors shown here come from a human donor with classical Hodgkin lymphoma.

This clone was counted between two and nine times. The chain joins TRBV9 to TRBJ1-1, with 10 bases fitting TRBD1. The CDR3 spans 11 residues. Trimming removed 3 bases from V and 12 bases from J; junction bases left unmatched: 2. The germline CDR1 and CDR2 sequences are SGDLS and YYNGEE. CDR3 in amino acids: CASSGQGATFF. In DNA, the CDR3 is TGTGCCAGCAGCGGACAGGGGGCGACTTTCTTT.

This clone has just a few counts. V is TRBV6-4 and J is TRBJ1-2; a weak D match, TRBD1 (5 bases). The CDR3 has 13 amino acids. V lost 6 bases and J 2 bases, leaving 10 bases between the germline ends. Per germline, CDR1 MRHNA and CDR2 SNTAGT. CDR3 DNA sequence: TGTGCCAGCAGGCCGGGGCAGAACTATGGCTACACCTTC. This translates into CASRPGQNYGYTF.

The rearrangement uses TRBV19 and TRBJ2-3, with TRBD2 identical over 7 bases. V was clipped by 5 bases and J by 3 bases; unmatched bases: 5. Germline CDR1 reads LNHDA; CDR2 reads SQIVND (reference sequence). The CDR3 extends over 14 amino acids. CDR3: CASSRLAETDTQYF. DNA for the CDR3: TGTGCCAGTAGTCGTCTAGCGGAGACAGATACGCAGTATTTT.